These 10 T cell receptor beta chains share one sample of origin, sequenced in a study of control samples from healthy donors and cancer patients. Here immunoSEQ multiplex PCR was the method, and the copy in TCRdb shows in-frame clones only, minus some. This sample has about 140,000 clones; 90% to 95% occur once, and the top ten carry 13%. Input material: blood. The receptors come from a man aged 40-49 years in good health.

This clone was counted once. V usage is TRBV3-1 (or the pseudogene TRBV3-2) and J usage is TRBJ2-1, with D possibly matching TRBD2 (6 bases). Germline CDR1 and CDR2: LGHDT and YNNKEL (reference sequence). There are 14 residues in the CDR3. V lost 3 bases, J lost 4 bases, and 10 bases lay in between. CDR3 sequence: CASSQRGRYNEQFF. CDR3 bases: TGTGCCAGCAGCCAGCGGGGCCGGTACAATGAGCAGTTCTTC.

The gene calls are TRBV3-1 (or the pseudogene TRBV3-2) and TRBJ2-7; 8 bases fit TRBD1. The CDR3 spans 14 residues. Germline V gives CDR1 LGHDT, CDR2 YNNKEL (reference sequence). Trimming took 0 bases from V and 5 from J; bases not matched to a gene: 3. The CDR3 nucleotides are TGTGCCAGCAGCCAAGATGCAGGGGGCAACGAGCAGTACTTC. Translation: CASSQDAGGNEQYF.

This rearrangement joins TRBV7-9 to TRBJ1-1; 7 positions match TRBD1. CDR1 is SEHNR, CDR2 FQNEAQ, per germline (reference sequence). V lost 6 bases and J lost 0; bases outside the gene matches: 7. The CDR3 sequence is 15 residues long. CDR3 in amino acids: CASREQGSVNTEAFF. Written as DNA, the CDR3 is TGTGCCAGCAGAGAACAGGGGAGTGTGAACACTGAAGCTTTCTTT.

J is TRBJ2-7 and V is TRBV6-5, with 11 bases fitting TRBD2. The ends lost 6 bases at V and 2 bases at J; junction bases unmatched: 3. Germline V gives CDR1 MNHEY, CDR2 SVGAGI. The CDR3 has 14 amino acids. In nucleotides, the CDR3 is TGTGCCAGCAGAGATAGCGGGGGGGCCTACGAGCAGTACTTC. Its protein product is CASRDSGGAYEQYF.

This chain connects TRBV4-3 to TRBJ2-3; the match to TRBD1 covers 7 bases. V shed 1 base, J shed 0 bases, and the junction held 4 bases outside the gene matches. The CDR3 has 16 amino acids. In germline, CDR1 is LGHNA, CDR2 YSLEER. As DNA, the CDR3 is TGCGCCAGCAGCCAAGTTCCAGGGGGAAGCACAGATACGCAGTATTTT. This sequence encodes CASSQVPGGSTDTQYF.

The gene calls are TRBV9 and TRBJ2-7; no clear D gene. Germline CDR1 and CDR2: SGDLS and YYNGEE. The CDR3 sequence is 14 residues long. V shed 0 bases and J shed 5 bases, with 12 bases lying between them. The CDR3 sequence: CASSVEVSPHEQYF. In DNA, the CDR3 is TGTGCCAGCAGCGTAGAGGTCTCGCCCCACGAGCAGTACTTC.

V and J are TRBV7-9 and TRBJ2-7, with D possibly called TRBD1 or TRBD2 (6 bases each). The V gene lost 0 bases and the J gene lost 4 bases, with 13 bases spanning the gap. CDR1 is SEHNR, CDR2 FQNEAQ, per germline (reference sequence). The CDR3 is 15 residues long. CDR3 region: CASSLAAGEVYEQYF. The CDR3 DNA is TGTGCCAGCAGCTTAGCGGCAGGGGAGGTATACGAGCAGTACTTC.

The genes are TRBV2 and TRBJ1-4; D not resolved. Trimming stripped 2 bases from V and 6 bases from J, with 13 bases between. The germline gives CDR1 SNHLY, CDR2 FYNNEI. The CDR3 length is 15 residues. CDR3 nucleotide sequence: TGTGCCAGCAGTGAACTAGGGAAGAGGGATGAAAAACTGTTTTTT. It encodes CASSELGKRDEKLFF.

The chain links TRBV4-1 to TRBJ1-4; D might be TRBD1 (6 bases). Germline assignment: CDR1 MGHRA and CDR2 YSYEKL. V lost 0 bases and J lost 4, with 12 bases in between. The CDR3 is 16 residues long. In DNA, the CDR3 is TGCGCCAGCAGCCAAGAAAGGCAGGGGAATAATGAAAAACTGTTTTTT. It yields the protein CASSQERQGNNEKLFF.

The CDR3 DNA follows: TGTGCCAGTAGTCGGGCCGCAACTAATGAAAAACTGTTTTTT. Translating gives CASSRAATNEKLFF. The chain is built from TRBV19 and TRBJ1-4; no clear D. The CDR3 has 14 amino acids. The V gene's germline CDR1 is LNHDA and CDR2 SQIVND (reference sequence). Trimming shortened V by 5 bases and J by 0 bases, and 7 bases separated the two germline ends.